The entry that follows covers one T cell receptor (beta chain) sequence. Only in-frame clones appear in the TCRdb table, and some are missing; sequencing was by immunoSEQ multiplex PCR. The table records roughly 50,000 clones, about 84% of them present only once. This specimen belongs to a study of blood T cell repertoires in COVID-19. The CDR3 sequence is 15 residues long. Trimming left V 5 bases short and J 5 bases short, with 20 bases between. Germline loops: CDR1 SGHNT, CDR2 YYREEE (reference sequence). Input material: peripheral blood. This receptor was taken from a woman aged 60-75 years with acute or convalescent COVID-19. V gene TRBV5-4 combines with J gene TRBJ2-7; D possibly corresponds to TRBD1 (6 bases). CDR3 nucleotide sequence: TGTGCCAGCAGGGACAGTCCCGCACTAGGGAACGAGCAGTACTTC. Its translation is CASRDSPALGNEQYF.